The 8 T cell receptor beta chains below come from one sample, sequenced in a study of blood T cell repertoires in COVID-19. Method: immunoSEQ multiplex PCR; TCRdb's copy keeps in-frame clones and lacks some. The table shows about 86,000 clones, with approximately 80% occurring only once. Sequencing input: peripheral blood. These receptors were obtained from a man aged 70-80 years with acute or convalescent COVID-19.

V is TRBV5-6 and J is TRBJ1-1; a weak D match, TRBD1 (6 bases). This CDR3 has 16 amino acids. Trimming cost V 1 base and J 0 bases, with 13 bases left between them. Germline loops: CDR1 SGHDT, CDR2 YYEEEE. Written as DNA, the CDR3 is TGTGCCAGCAGCTTGATAACAGGGCCAATGAACACTGAAGCTTTCTTT. This sequence encodes CASSLITGPMNTEAFF.

The DNA of the CDR3 is TGCGCCAGCAGTCTGGGGACAGGGGGCGCGAAGACCCAGTACTTC. It translates to CASSLGTGGAKTQYF. The V and J genes are TRBV5-1 and TRBJ2-5, with 12 bases matching TRBD1. J was trimmed by 6 bases and V by 5 bases; bases with no gene match: 8. From germline, CDR1 is SGHRS and CDR2 YFSETQ. The CDR3 consists of 15 residues.

The chain has TRBV19 and TRBJ2-1; 11 bases are shared with TRBD1. Trimming removed 5 bases from V and 3 bases from J; junction bases left unmatched: 3. The CDR3 has 15 amino acids. Germline V gene sequence: CDR1 LNHDA, CDR2 SQIVND (reference sequence). The CDR3 protein is CASSSGQGGYNEQFF. The CDR3 DNA sequence: TGTGCCAGTAGTTCGGGACAGGGGGGCTACAATGAGCAGTTCTTC.

This chain uses TRBV10-3 with TRBJ1-3, with D hard to call. Looked up from germline, CDR1 is ENHRY and CDR2 is SYGVKD. V lost 10 bases and J 4 bases, leaving 11 bases between the germline ends. CDR3 size: 12 residues. The CDR3 DNA reads as TGTGCCACCAATGCGGAGGGAAACACCATATATTTT. This sequence encodes CATNAEGNTIYF.

This clone was observed a few times. The rearrangement links TRBV13 to TRBJ2-2; the D is unclear. The CDR3 is 15 amino acids. Germline V gene lookup returns CDR1 PRHDT and CDR2 FYEKMQ (reference sequence). Trimming stripped 0 bases from V and 0 bases from J, with 5 bases between. The CDR3 nucleotides read TGTGCCAGCAGCTTAGGACGGGCGAACACCGGGGAGCTGTTTTTT. Encoded protein: CASSLGRANTGELFF.

CDR3 nucleotide sequence: TGTGCCAGTAGAGGACAGACCTTCAGCGAGCAGTACTTC. This encodes CASRGQTFSEQYF. The rearrangement links TRBV19 to TRBJ2-7; possible D gene TRBD1, 6 bases. CDR1 and CDR2 (germline): LNHDA, SQIVND (reference sequence). Trimming took off 6 bases at V and 6 bases at J, with 15 bases between the two ends. CDR3 length: 13 residues.

The chain combines TRBV4-1 with TRBJ2-2, with D possibly matching TRBD2 (7 bases). Germline V gene sequence: CDR1 MGHRA, CDR2 YSYEKL. The CDR3 consists of 17 residues. V lost 1 base, J lost 1 base, and 13 bases lay in between. DNA for the CDR3: TGCGCCAGCAGCCAAGCTCTTAGGGGGGGGAACACCGGGGAGCTGTTTTTT. Encoded protein: CASSQALRGGNTGELFF.

The chain carries TRBV6-4 and TRBJ1-6, with 7 bases that match TRBD1. Germline V CDR1 and CDR2: MRHNA, SNTAGT. Trimming removed 3 bases from V and 12 bases from J; junction bases left unmatched: 5. CDR3 length: 13 residues. CDR3 nucleotides: TGTGCCAGCAGTGAAAAACAGGGGTTACCCCTCCACTTT. Translated, it gives CASSEKQGLPLHF.